This is a list of T cell receptor beta chains from one sample in a study of spatial heterogeneity in lung cancer. TCRdb used MiXCR to reprocess the 5' RACE reads, holding one entry per CDR3 protein. The table shows over 10,000 distinct CDR3 sequences, with approximately 5% occurring only once. The source material was lung tumor tissue, sampled at surgery. The receptors here all came from a male donor with early-stage non-small cell lung cancer. CDR3s include the opening cysteine and the closing phenylalanine or tryptophan. A D gene is named only where the DNA matches it firmly. Some rows have no size entry. The others give once, few or many, or a class for an expanded clone.

V	size	D	J	DNA	CDR3
TRBV10-3	many	TRBD1	TRBJ1-6	TGTGCCATCAGGGTTGGGGGACAGAATTCACCCCTCCACTTT	CAIRVGGQNSPLHF
TRBV7-8	medium-sized	.	TRBJ1-5	TGTGCCAGCAGCTTAGGGTTTACTCAGCCCCAGCATTTT	CASSLGFTQPQHF
TRBV4-2	many	.	TRBJ2-1	TGTGCCAGCAGCCAAGAACTCGCGGGTCATTACGAGCAGTTCTTC	CASSQELAGHYEQFF
TRBV11-2	many	.	TRBJ2-2	TGTGCCAGCAGCTGGGGAGACACCGGGGAGCTGTTTTTT	CASSWGDTGELFF
TRBV3-1	many	.	TRBJ1-4	TGTGCCAGCAGCCAAGGCGGCGAAAAACTGTTTTTT	CASSQGGEKLFF
TRBV4-3	many	TRBD2	TRBJ2-5	TGCGCCAGCAGCCAAACGCTAGCGGGAGAGACCCAGTACTTC	CASSQTLAGETQYF
TRBV30	many	.	TRBJ1-1	TGTGCCTGGAGAGACACGATGAACACTGAAGCTTTCTTT	CAWRDTMNTEAFF
TRBV20-1	many	TRBD2	TRBJ2-1	TGCAGTGCCATTAATAGCGGGGGGGCCATGGATGAGCAGTTCTTC	CSAINSGGAMDEQFF
TRBV2	many	.	TRBJ1-2	TGTGCCAGCAACGTAGCGGGGTTCTATGGCTACACCTTC	CASNVAGFYGYTF
TRBV20-1	many	TRBD2	TRBJ2-3	TGCAGTGCTTGGACTAGCGGGGAGAGGCATACGCAGTATTTT	CSAWTSGERHTQYF
TRBV30	many	.	TRBJ1-6	TGTGCCTCAAACAGGGAGAGTGGTTCACCCCTCCACTTT	CASNRESGSPLHF
TRBV24-1	medium-sized	TRBD2	TRBJ2-1	TGTGCCACCAGCCTTACCGGCGGGAGGCCCTACAATGAGCAGTTCTTC	CATSLTGGRPYNEQFF
TRBV30	many	TRBD1	TRBJ1-1	TGTGCCTGGAGTACCTGGGCAGGGGGGGACACTGAAGCTTTCTTT	CAWSTWAGGDTEAFF
TRBV28	many	.	TRBJ1-2	TGTGCCAGCAGTTTATTACTCCATGGCTACACCTTC	CASSLLLHGYTF
TRBV29-1	many	.	TRBJ1-1	TGCAGCGTTGGAGAACAGTTGAACACTGAAGCTTTCTTT	CSVGEQLNTEAFF
TRBV6-6	.	.	TRBJ1-1	TGTGCCAGCAGTTGGGACCTCGAAGCTTTCTTT	CASSWDLEAFF
TRBV12-3/TRBV12-4	few	.	TRBJ1-1	TGTGCCAGCAGTTTAAAGTCGGAGAGTTATCGAGCTTTCTTT	CASSLKSESYRAFF
TRBV7-2	many	.	TRBJ2-7	TGTGCCAGCAGCTTTGGGGGGTCCCGCTCCTACGAGCAGTACTTC	CASSFGGSRSYEQYF
TRBV10-3	many	.	TRBJ2-5	TGTGCCATCAGTCCAGGGAGAGTTCCGGGAGAGACCCAGTACTTC	CAISPGRVPGETQYF
TRBV20-1	many	TRBD2	TRBJ2-1	TGCAGTGCTAGAGGACTAGCGGCCTACAATGAGCAGTTCTTC	CSARGLAAYNEQFF
TRBV4-3	few	TRBD2	TRBJ2-1	TGCGCCAGCAGCCAAGGAGTCTCAGCGGGAGGGATGTATGAGCAGTTCTTC	CASSQGVSAGGMYEQFF
TRBV6-2/TRBV6-3	.	TRBD2	TRBJ2-3	TGTGCCAGCAGTCCCGCGGGCGGGAGATCTGCAGATACGCAGTATTTT	CASSPAGGRSADTQYF
TRBV3-1	many	.	TRBJ2-3	TGTGCCAGCAGCGACGACAGCACAGATACGCAGTATTTT	CASSDDSTDTQYF
TRBV4-1	many	.	TRBJ2-3	TGCGCCAGCAGCCAATCCTTGGGGGGGGCCGGGAATACGCAGTATTTT	CASSQSLGGAGNTQYF